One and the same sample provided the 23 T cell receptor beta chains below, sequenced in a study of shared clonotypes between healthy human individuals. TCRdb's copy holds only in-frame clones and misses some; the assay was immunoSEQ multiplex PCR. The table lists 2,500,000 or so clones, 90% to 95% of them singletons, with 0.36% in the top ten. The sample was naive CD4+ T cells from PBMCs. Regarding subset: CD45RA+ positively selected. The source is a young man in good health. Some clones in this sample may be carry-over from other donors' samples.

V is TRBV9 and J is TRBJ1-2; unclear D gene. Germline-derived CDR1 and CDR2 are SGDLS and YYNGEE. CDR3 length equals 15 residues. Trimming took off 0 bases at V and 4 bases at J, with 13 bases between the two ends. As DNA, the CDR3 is TGTGCCAGCAGCGTAGGGGGTGGCAGGAGCTATGGCTACACCTTC. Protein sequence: CASSVGGGRSYGYTF.

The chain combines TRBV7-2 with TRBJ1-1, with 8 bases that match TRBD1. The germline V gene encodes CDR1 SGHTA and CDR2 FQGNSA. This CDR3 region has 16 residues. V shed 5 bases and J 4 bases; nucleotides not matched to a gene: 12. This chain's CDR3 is CASSQGAGRGRTEAFF. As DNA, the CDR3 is TGTGCCAGCAGCCAGGGGGCGGGCAGGGGGCGCACTGAAGCTTTCTTT.

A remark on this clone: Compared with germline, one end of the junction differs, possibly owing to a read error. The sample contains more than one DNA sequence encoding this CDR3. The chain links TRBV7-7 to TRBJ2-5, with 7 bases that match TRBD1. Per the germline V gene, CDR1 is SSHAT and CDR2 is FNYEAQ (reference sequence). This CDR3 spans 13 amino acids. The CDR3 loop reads CASSLDRAETQYF. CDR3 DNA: TGTGCCAGCAGTTTAGACAGGGCAGAGACCCAGTACTTC.

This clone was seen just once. CDR3 nucleotides: TGTGCCAGCAGCCGCCGGGACAGCCAGAACTCTGGAAACACCATATATTTT. It codes for CASSRRDSQNSGNTIYF. J is TRBJ1-3 and V is TRBV21-1; the table's D call TRBD1 went unverified against the DNA. TRBV21-1 constitutes a pseudogene. This CDR3 contains 17 residues.

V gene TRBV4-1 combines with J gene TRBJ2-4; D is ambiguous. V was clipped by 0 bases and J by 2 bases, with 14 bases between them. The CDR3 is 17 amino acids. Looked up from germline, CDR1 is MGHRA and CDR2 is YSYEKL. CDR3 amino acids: CASSQDETQLTKNIQYF. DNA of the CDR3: TGCGCCAGCAGCCAAGATGAGACCCAATTAACCAAAAACATTCAGTACTTC.

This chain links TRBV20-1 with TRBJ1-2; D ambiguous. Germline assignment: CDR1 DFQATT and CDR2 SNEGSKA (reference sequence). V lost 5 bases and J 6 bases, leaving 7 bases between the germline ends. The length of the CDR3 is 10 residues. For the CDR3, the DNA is TGCAGTGCTCCCACTGATGGCTACACCTTC. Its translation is CSAPTDGYTF.

CDR3 sequence (DNA): TGTGCCAGCAGCTTAACAGGGGTAGGGCAGCCCCAGCATTTT. Its translation: CASSLTGVGQPQHF. V is TRBV7-3 and J is TRBJ1-5; TRBD1 is a possible D gene (5 bases). V was cut by 0 bases and J by 7 bases, with 10 bases left in between. Germline V CDR1 and CDR2: SGHTA, FQGTGA. The CDR3 covers 14 residues.

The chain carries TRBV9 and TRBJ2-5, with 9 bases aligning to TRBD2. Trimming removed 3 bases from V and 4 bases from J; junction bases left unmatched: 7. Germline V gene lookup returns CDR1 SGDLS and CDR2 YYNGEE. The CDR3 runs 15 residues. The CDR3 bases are TGTGCCAGCAGCGGGCGGGAGGGCCTCGGAGAGACCCAGTACTTC. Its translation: CASSGREGLGETQYF.

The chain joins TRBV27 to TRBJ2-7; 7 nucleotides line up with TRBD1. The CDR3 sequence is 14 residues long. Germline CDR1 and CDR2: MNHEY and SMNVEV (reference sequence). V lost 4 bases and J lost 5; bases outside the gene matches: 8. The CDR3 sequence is CASSSDRAPHEQYF. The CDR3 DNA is TGTGCCAGCAGTTCCGACAGGGCTCCTCACGAGCAGTACTTC.

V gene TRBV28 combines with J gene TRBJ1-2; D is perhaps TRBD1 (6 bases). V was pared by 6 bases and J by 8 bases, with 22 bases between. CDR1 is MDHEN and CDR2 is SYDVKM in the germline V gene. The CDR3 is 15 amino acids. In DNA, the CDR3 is TGTGCCAGCAGCTTACCCACAGGGCTGGACGGGGGCTACACCTTC. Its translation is CASSLPTGLDGGYTF.

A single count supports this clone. CDR3 region: CAISGDPTGVGETQYF. The CDR3, as DNA: TGTGCCATCAGTGGGGACCCGACAGGAGTAGGGGAGACCCAGTACTTC. The chain is built from TRBV10-3 and TRBJ2-5, with D perhaps TRBD1 (6 bases). The germline CDR1 and CDR2 sequences are ENHRY and SYGVKD. The CDR3 extends over 16 amino acids. Trimming stripped 4 bases from V and 5 bases from J, with 20 bases between.

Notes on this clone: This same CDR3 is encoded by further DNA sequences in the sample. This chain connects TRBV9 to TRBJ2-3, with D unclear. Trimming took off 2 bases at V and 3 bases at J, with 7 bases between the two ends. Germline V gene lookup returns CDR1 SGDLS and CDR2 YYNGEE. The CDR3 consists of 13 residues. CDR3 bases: TGTGCCAGCAGCGTCCTAGATACAGATACGCAGTATTTT. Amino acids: CASSVLDTDTQYF.

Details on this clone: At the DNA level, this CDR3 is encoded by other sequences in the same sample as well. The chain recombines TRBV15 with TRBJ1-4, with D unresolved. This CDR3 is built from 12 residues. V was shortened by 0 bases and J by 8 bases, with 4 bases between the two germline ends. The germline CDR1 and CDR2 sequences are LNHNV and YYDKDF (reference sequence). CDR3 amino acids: CATSREGEKLFF. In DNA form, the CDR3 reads TGTGCCACCAGCAGAGAAGGAGAAAAACTGTTTTTT.

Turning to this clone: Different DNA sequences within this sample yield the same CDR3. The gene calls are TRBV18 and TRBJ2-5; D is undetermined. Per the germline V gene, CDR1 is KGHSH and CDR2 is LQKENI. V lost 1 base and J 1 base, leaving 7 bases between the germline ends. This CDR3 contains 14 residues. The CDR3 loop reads CASSPLAVQETQYF. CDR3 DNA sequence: TGTGCCAGCTCACCACTTGCAGTCCAAGAGACCCAGTACTTC.

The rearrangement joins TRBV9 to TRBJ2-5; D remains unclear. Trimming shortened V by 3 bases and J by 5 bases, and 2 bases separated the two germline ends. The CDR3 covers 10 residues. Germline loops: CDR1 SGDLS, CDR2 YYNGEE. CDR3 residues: CASSGETQYF. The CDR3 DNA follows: TGTGCCAGCAGCGGGGAGACCCAGTACTTC.

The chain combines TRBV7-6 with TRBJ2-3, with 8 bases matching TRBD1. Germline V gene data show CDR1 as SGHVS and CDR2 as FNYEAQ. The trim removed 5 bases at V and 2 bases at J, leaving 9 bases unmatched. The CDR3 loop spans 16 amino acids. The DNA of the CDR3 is TGTGCCAGCAGCCCGAGGACAGGGCCCCCCACAGATACGCAGTATTTT. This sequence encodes CASSPRTGPPTDTQYF.

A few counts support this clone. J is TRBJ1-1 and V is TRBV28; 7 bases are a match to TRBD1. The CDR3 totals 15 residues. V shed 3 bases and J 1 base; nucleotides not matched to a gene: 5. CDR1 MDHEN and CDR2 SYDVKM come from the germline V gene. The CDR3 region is CASSLARTGNTEAFF. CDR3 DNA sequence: TGTGCCAGCAGTTTGGCGAGGACAGGGAACACTGAAGCTTTCTTT.

This CDR3 is CASSLIPPLPGKSYNEQFF. For the CDR3, the DNA is TGTGCCAGCAGCTTAATCCCCCCCCTCCCGGGAAAATCCTACAATGAGCAGTTCTTC. The chain employs TRBV7-3 and TRBJ2-1, with D perhaps matching TRBD2 (5 bases). CDR1 is SGHTA, CDR2 FQGTGA, per germline. Trimming took 1 base from V and 1 from J, leaving 20 bases between them. The CDR3 is 19 amino acids.

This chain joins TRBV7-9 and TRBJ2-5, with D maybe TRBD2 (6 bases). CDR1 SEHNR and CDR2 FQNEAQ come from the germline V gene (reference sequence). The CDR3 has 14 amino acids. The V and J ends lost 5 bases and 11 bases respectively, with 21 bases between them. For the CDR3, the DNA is TGTGCCAGCAGCCAACCCGCTGGGGGAGGAGAGCAGTACTTC. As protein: CASSQPAGGGEQYF.

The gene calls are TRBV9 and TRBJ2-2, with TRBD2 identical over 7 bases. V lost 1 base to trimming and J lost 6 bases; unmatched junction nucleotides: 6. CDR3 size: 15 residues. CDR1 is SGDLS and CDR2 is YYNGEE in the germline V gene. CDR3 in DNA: TGTGCCAGCAGCGTAAACGGGAGGAATCCCGGGGAGCTGTTTTTT. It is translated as CASSVNGRNPGELFF. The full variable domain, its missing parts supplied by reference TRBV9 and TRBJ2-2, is DSGVTQTPKHLITATGQRVTLRCSPRSGDLSVYWYQQSLDQGLQFLIQYYNGEERAKGNILERFSAQQFPDLHSELNLSSLELGDSALYFCASSVNGRNPGELFFGEGSRLTVL.

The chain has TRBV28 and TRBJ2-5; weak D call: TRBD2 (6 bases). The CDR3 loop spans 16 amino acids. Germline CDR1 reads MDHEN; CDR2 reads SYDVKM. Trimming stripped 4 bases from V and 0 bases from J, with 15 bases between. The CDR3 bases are TGTGCCAGCAGTTCCTCCGCGGGGTCGGACCAAGAGACCCAGTACTTC. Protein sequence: CASSSSAGSDQETQYF.

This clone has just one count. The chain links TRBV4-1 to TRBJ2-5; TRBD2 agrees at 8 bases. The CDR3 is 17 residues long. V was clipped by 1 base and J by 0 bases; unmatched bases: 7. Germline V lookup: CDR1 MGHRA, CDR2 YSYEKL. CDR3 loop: CASSQVWASGHQETQYF. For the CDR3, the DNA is TGCGCCAGCAGCCAAGTATGGGCTAGCGGGCACCAAGAGACCCAGTACTTC.

The CDR3 region is CASSEYTGVYTGELFF. DNA for the CDR3: TGTGCCAGCAGTGAGTACACGGGGGTTTACACCGGGGAGCTGTTTTTT. V gene TRBV25-1 combines with J gene TRBJ2-2, with a tentative D call TRBD2 (6 bases). Germline assignment: CDR1 MGHDK and CDR2 SYGVNS. Trimming left V 3 bases short and J 3 bases short, with 14 bases between. This CDR3 is 16 amino acids long.